The entry that follows covers one T cell receptor (beta chain) sequence. The Seattle site enrolled patients during active infection and followed them longitudinally. This entry is derived from a study of blood T cell repertoires in COVID-19. Deletions cut 8 bases from V and 1 base from J, with 14 bases between. Germline V lookup: CDR1 SNHLY, CDR2 FYNNEI. This CDR3 is built from 14 residues. Repertoires were generated with immunoSEQ multiplex PCR, while TCRdb's copy carries only in-frame clones and drops some. The sample carries under 400,000 clones, roughly 90% recorded once. The sample taken for sequencing was peripheral blood. The chain carries TRBV2 and TRBJ1-1; D may be TRBD1 (5 bases). This sequence originates from a woman aged 25 to 39 with COVID-19, enrolled during active disease. The CDR3 region is CASGRGRTNTEAFF. CDR3 coding DNA: TGTGCCAGCGGGCGGGGGAGAACGAACACTGAAGCTTTCTTT.